The sequence of this T cell receptor beta chain was determined in a study of T cells in Graves' hyperthyroidism and ophthalmopathy. Study context: Initial diagnosis, before any treatment, was when peripheral blood was collected.

The CDR3 runs 15 residues. Germline values: CDR1 SSHAT, CDR2 FNYEAQ (reference sequence). Using RNA transcripts as the source, TCR beta CDR3 regions were amplified. The HTBI set primed first-round TCR CDR3 RT-PCR. TCRdb re-called the multiplex PCR reads with MiXCR, one entry per CDR3 protein. This sample carries some 500,000 distinct CDR3 sequences, 24% of them seen once, and the ten largest clones take about 10%. There are many counts of this clonotype. A junction boundary mismatches the germline segment, possibly from a read error. Sequenced sample: blood. This TCR came from a woman aged 25 to 39 with Graves' ophthalmopathy. The V gene is TRBV7-7, the J gene TRBJ2-5; TRBD2 might be the D (6 bases). CDR3 protein: CASSYGYGGLETQYF. The CDR3, as DNA: TGTGCTAGCAGCTACGGGTACGGAGGGCTGGAGACCCAGTACTTC.